The 29 T cell receptor beta chains below come from one sample, sequenced in a study of PD-L1 blockade in urothelial cancer. Time point described: pretreatment peripheral blood. Clones were read by immunoSEQ multiplex PCR, and TCRdb kept only the in-frame ones, dropping some. The profile shows around 100,000 clones, roughly 87% of them singletons. The sample in question was PBMCs, obtained around atezolizumab (anti-PD-L1) treatment. These receptor sequences come from a man in his 60s with urothelial cancer.

The chain carries TRBV10-3 and TRBJ1-2; no definite D call. Germline lookup yields CDR1 ENHRY and CDR2 SYGVKD. The V end lost 5 bases, the J end lost 7 bases, and 11 bases lay between the germline ends. This CDR3 has 12 residues. For the CDR3, the DNA is TGTGCCATCAGTCCCCAGGAAGGTGGCTACACCTTC. This sequence encodes CAISPQEGGYTF.

Only one count was recorded for this clone. The V gene is TRBV10-1, the J gene TRBJ2-3, with D possibly being TRBD1 (6 bases). This CDR3 has 15 amino acids. From germline, CDR1 is WNHNN and CDR2 SYGVQD (reference sequence). Trimming stripped 1 base from V and 4 bases from J, with 12 bases between. The DNA of the CDR3 is TGCGCCAGCAGTGAGTTTCAGGGGACCCCAGATACGCAGTATTTT. It encodes CASSEFQGTPDTQYF.

This chain links TRBV5-4 with TRBJ1-2, with unresolved D. Trimming removed 1 base at V and 0 bases at J, with 4 bases between. The CDR3 is 13 residues long. Germline CDR1 is SGHNT and CDR2 is YYREEE (reference sequence). In DNA, the CDR3 is TGTGCCAGCAGCTTGCTGTCTAACTATGGCTACACCTTC. Its protein is CASSLLSNYGYTF.

The DNA of the CDR3 is TGCGCCAGCAGCTTGGGACTAGCGAGTCCGGAGACCCAGTACTTC. Its protein product is CASSLGLASPETQYF. The chain couples TRBV5-1 to TRBJ2-5, with TRBD2 identical over 8 bases. In germline, CDR1 is SGHRS, CDR2 YFSETQ. The CDR3 has 15 residues. Trimming at V came to 0 bases and at J to 5 bases, leaving 6 bases not matched to a gene. Based on the CDR3 plus reference TRBV5-1 and TRBJ2-5, the full variable domain is KAGVTQTPRYLIKTRGQQVTLSCSPISGHRSVSWYQQTPGQGLQFLFEYFSETQRNKGNFPGRFSGRQFSNSRSEMNVSTLELGDSALYLCASSLGLASPETQYFGPGTRLLVL.

The V call is TRBV7-9, the J call TRBJ2-1, with D possibly TRBD1 on 8 matching bases. The germline V and J ends were trimmed by 6 bases and 7 bases, with 19 bases remaining between them. The CDR3 totals 15 residues. The germline gives CDR1 SEHNR, CDR2 FQNEAQ (reference sequence). The CDR3 DNA follows: TGTGCCAGCAGTACTGGACAGGGAGGGTGGAATGAGCAGTTCTTC. This codes for CASSTGQGGWNEQFF. The variable domain in full, with the rest retrieved from reference TRBV7-9 and TRBJ2-1, is DTGVSQNPRHKITKRGQNVTFRCDPISEHNRLYWYRQTLGQGPEFLTYFQNEAQLEKSRLLSDRFSAERPKGSFSTLEIQRTEQGDSAMYLCASSTGQGGWNEQFFGPGTRLTVL.

V is TRBV11-3 and J is TRBJ1-2; 8 bases match TRBD1. Unmatched junction bases numbered 4, after V lost 0 bases and J lost 1 base. CDR1 is SGHNT and CDR2 is YENEEA in the germline V gene. The CDR3 is 16 amino acids. For the CDR3, the DNA is TGTGCCAGCAGCTTAGATCTGACAGGGGATAACTATGGCTACACCTTC. Encoded protein: CASSLDLTGDNYGYTF.

The chain recombines TRBV5-6 with TRBJ1-3; maybe TRBD1 (5 bases). Trimming pared 0 bases from V and 4 bases from J, leaving 17 bases between. CDR1 and CDR2 from the germline V gene are SGHDT and YYEEEE. The CDR3 totals 17 residues. The CDR3 reads CASSLEPRGSGGNTIYF. CDR3 nucleotide sequence: TGTGCCAGCAGCTTGGAACCTCGGGGGTCCGGAGGAAACACCATATATTTT.

The chain employs TRBV5-1 and TRBJ1-3; 7 nucleotides align to TRBD1. This CDR3 comprises 14 residues. V gave up 1 base and J gave up 6 bases; unmatched junction bases: 4. The V gene's germline CDR1 is SGHRS and CDR2 YFSETQ. The CDR3 DNA is TGCGCCAGCAGCTTGAACCAGGGGGTAAACACCATATATTTT. This gives the protein CASSLNQGVNTIYF.

The chain is built from TRBV7-3 and TRBJ2-5, with D unclear. The CDR3 length is 13 residues. The V end lost 4 bases, the J end lost 1 base, and 7 bases lay between the germline ends. Germline lookup yields CDR1 SGHTA and CDR2 FQGTGA. The CDR3 region has the DNA TGTGCCAGCAGCTACCGGGTCCAAGAGACCCAGTACTTC. Its translation: CASSYRVQETQYF.

In regard to this clone: The same CDR3 can be traced to other DNA sequences in this sample. The J gene is TRBJ1-5, the V gene TRBV28; 7 nucleotides agree with TRBD1. CDR3 size: 15 residues. J gave up 3 bases and V 2 bases, and 4 bases lay outside the gene matches. Germline CDR1 is MDHEN and CDR2 is SYDVKM. CDR3 in DNA: TGTGCCAGCAGTTTAAGACAGGGCATCAATCAGCCCCAGCATTTT. Translation: CASSLRQGINQPQHF.

The chain couples TRBV5-6 to TRBJ1-3; D is uncertain. Germline V gene sequence: CDR1 SGHDT, CDR2 YYEEEE. There are 14 residues in the CDR3. V was pared by 1 base and J by 1 base, with 6 bases between. CDR3 region: CASSLRTSGNTIYF. The CDR3 bases are TGTGCCAGCAGCTTGCGGACTTCTGGAAACACCATATATTTT.

This clone was observed once. V is TRBV5-6 and J is TRBJ1-2, with 8 bases matching TRBD1. With 7 bases clipped from V and 6 bases from J, the junction kept 8 bases outside the gene matches. The CDR3 loop spans 13 amino acids. Per the germline V gene, CDR1 is SGHDT and CDR2 is YYEEEE. CDR3 sequence: CASGHRGVNGYTF. The CDR3 DNA sequence: TGTGCCAGCGGCCACAGGGGGGTAAATGGCTACACCTTC. Full variable domain (remainder filled in from reference TRBV5-6 and TRBJ1-2): DAGVTQSPTHLIKTRGQQVTLRCSPKSGHDTVSWYQQALGQGPQFIFQYYEEEERQRGNFPDRFSGHQFPNYSSELNVNALLLGDSALYLCASGHRGVNGYTFGSGTRLTVV.

This clone was observed a few times. J is TRBJ1-6 and V is TRBV6-1, with 9 bases that match TRBD1. With 6 bases clipped from V and 7 bases from J, the junction kept 4 bases outside the gene matches. The length of the CDR3 is 14 residues. Germline values: CDR1 MNHNS, CDR2 SASEGT. This CDR3 reads CASRVGQGNSPLHF. The DNA for the CDR3 is TGTGCCAGCAGGGTGGGACAGGGAAATTCACCCCTCCACTTT.

The genes are TRBV9 and TRBJ2-5; tentative D call: TRBD2 (5 bases). The germline V gene has CDR1 SGDLS and CDR2 YYNGEE. The V end lost 0 bases, the J end lost 9 bases, and 9 bases lay between the germline ends. This CDR3 spans 12 amino acids. CDR3 region: CASSVAFGAQYF. The CDR3 DNA reads as TGTGCCAGCAGCGTAGCTTTCGGGGCCCAGTACTTC.

This chain connects TRBV7-9 to TRBJ2-1; 7 positions agree with TRBD2. V was pared by 1 base and J by 5 bases, with 5 bases of the junction left unmatched. Per germline, CDR1 SEHNR and CDR2 FQNEAQ (reference sequence). The CDR3 is 15 residues long. The CDR3 loop is CASSLGLLADNEQFF. The CDR3 region has the DNA TGTGCCAGCAGCTTAGGTTTGCTAGCGGACAATGAGCAGTTCTTC.

The chain employs TRBV4-1 and TRBJ1-2; D not certain. The V gene lost 3 bases and the J gene lost 1 base, with 12 bases spanning the gap. The CDR3 is 15 amino acids. The germline gives CDR1 MGHRA, CDR2 YSYEKL. Here the CDR3 reads CASSHIREDNYGYTF. For the CDR3, the DNA is TGCGCCAGCAGCCATATTAGGGAGGATAACTATGGCTACACCTTC.

The rearrangement links TRBV11-1 to TRBJ1-1, with D unclear. CDR3 length: 14 residues. CDR1 is SGHAT and CDR2 is FQDESV in the germline V gene (reference sequence). Trimming stripped 4 bases from V and 6 bases from J, with 15 bases between. The CDR3 protein is CASSSTSVVAEAFF. In DNA form, the CDR3 reads TGTGCCAGCAGCTCAACGAGTGTTGTGGCTGAAGCTTTCTTT. The complete variable domain, with remaining parts taken from reference TRBV11-1 and TRBJ1-1, reads EAEVAQSPRYKITEKSQAVAFWCDPISGHATLYWYRQILGQGPELLVQFQDESVVDDSQLPKDRFSAERLKGVDSTLKIQPAELGDSAMYLCASSSTSVVAEAFFGQGTRLTVV.

The rearrangement links TRBV19 to TRBJ1-5; 8 positions agree with TRBD1. Looked up from germline, CDR1 is LNHDA and CDR2 is SQIVND (reference sequence). This CDR3 has 14 amino acids. With 2 bases clipped from V and 5 bases from J, the junction kept 2 bases outside the gene matches. CDR3 protein: CASSIQGAHQPQHF. The CDR3 DNA is TGTGCCAGTAGTATACAGGGGGCCCATCAGCCCCAGCATTTT.

The J gene is TRBJ2-3, the V gene TRBV7-8; 9 bases align to TRBD2. There are 15 residues in the CDR3. Germline V gene sequence: CDR1 SGHVS, CDR2 FQNEAQ. V shed 5 bases, J shed 3 bases, and the junction held 6 bases outside the gene matches. CDR3 nucleotide sequence: TGTGCCAGCAGCGTCGACCTAGCGGGGACAGATACGCAGTATTTT. This codes for CASSVDLAGTDTQYF.

J is TRBJ1-4 and V is TRBV4-2; 12 bases match TRBD1. CDR1 and CDR2 (germline): LGHNA, YNFKEQ. The CDR3 is made up of 17 amino acids. With 0 bases clipped from V and 7 bases from J, the junction kept 6 bases outside the gene matches. CDR3 amino acids: CASSQEGLGQGAEKLFF. DNA of the CDR3: TGTGCCAGCAGCCAAGAGGGGTTGGGACAGGGGGCTGAAAAACTGTTTTTT.

The genes are TRBV6-5 and TRBJ1-2; the match to TRBD1 covers 7 bases. V shed 0 bases, J shed 4 bases, and the junction held 5 bases outside the gene matches. Germline CDR1 is MNHEY and CDR2 is SVGAGI. The CDR3 spans 15 residues. The CDR3 DNA reads as TGTGCCAGCAGTTACTCGGCAGGACAGGTCTATGGCTACACCTTC. The encoded protein is CASSYSAGQVYGYTF.

This chain uses TRBV6-5 with TRBJ2-1, with TRBD2 matching 9 bases. In germline, CDR1 is MNHEY, CDR2 SVGAGI. After removal of 2 bases from V and 7 bases from J, the junction contained 6 bases not matched to a gene. The CDR3 runs to 15 residues. The CDR3 is CASSYGAGGGNEQFF. Here the CDR3 DNA reads TGTGCCAGCAGTTACGGTGCGGGAGGGGGGAATGAGCAGTTCTTC.

The genes are TRBV27 and TRBJ2-7; tentative D call: TRBD2 (6 bases). The CDR3 sequence is 15 residues long. V dropped 7 bases and J dropped 7 bases, with 23 bases sitting between them. The germline V gene encodes CDR1 MNHEY and CDR2 SMNVEV (reference sequence). The CDR3 bases are TGTGCCAGCACCCAGACGGAGGGAGCCTCGCGGGAGCAGTACTTC. Residues: CASTQTEGASREQYF.

This sequence joins TRBV9 and TRBJ2-2; 7 bases align to TRBD1. The CDR3 totals 14 residues. Germline V gives CDR1 SGDLS, CDR2 YYNGEE. V was clipped by 3 bases and J by 5 bases; unmatched bases: 4. The CDR3 sequence: CASSDRGRTGELFF. CDR3 DNA: TGTGCCAGCAGCGACAGGGGTCGAACCGGGGAGCTGTTTTTT. Based on the CDR3 plus reference TRBV9 and TRBJ2-2, the full variable domain is DSGVTQTPKHLITATGQRVTLRCSPRSGDLSVYWYQQSLDQGLQFLIQYYNGEERAKGNILERFSAQQFPDLHSELNLSSLELGDSALYFCASSDRGRTGELFFGEGSRLTVL.

This chain connects TRBV23-1 to TRBJ2-5; 7 nucleotides line up with TRBD1. TRBV23-1 is noted as an ORF with a role that remains uncertain. The junction had 10 bases not matched to a gene; V was cut back by 10 bases and J by 5 bases. This CDR3 has 13 amino acids. For the CDR3, the DNA is TGCGCCACCTACAGGGGCCACCGTGAGACCCAGTACTTC. Translating gives CATYRGHRETQYF.

V and J are TRBV5-1 and TRBJ2-7; possible D gene TRBD1, 6 bases. The V gene lost 1 base and the J gene lost 2 bases, with 10 bases spanning the gap. This CDR3 spans 14 amino acids. CDR1 is SGHRS, CDR2 YFSETQ, per germline. The CDR3 nucleotides read TGCGCCAGCAGCTTGAGGGCAGGGGCCTACGAGCAGTACTTC. Translation gives CASSLRAGAYEQYF. The complete variable domain, with remaining parts taken from reference TRBV5-1 and TRBJ2-7, reads KAGVTQTPRYLIKTRGQQVTLSCSPISGHRSVSWYQQTPGQGLQFLFEYFSETQRNKGNFPGRFSGRQFSNSRSEMNVSTLELGDSALYLCASSLRAGAYEQYFGPGTRLTVT.

V gene TRBV11-2 combines with J gene TRBJ1-5; D ambiguous. Trimming took off 5 bases at V and 7 bases at J, with 9 bases between the two ends. The CDR3 runs 12 residues. Germline V gene data show CDR1 as SGHAT and CDR2 as FQNNGV. The CDR3 DNA is TGTGCCAGCAGCCGGGAGCGGCAGCCCCAGCATTTT. Translation gives CASSRERQPQHF. The whole variable domain, filled in from reference TRBV11-2 and TRBJ1-5, reads EAGVAQSPRYKIIEKRQSVAFWCNPISGHATLYWYQQILGQGPKLLIQFQNNGVVDDSQLPKDRFSAERLKGVDSTLKIQPAKLEDSAVYLCASSRERQPQHFGDGTRLSIL.

The table lists this clone with a count of one. The V gene is TRBV28, the J gene TRBJ2-1; 10 nucleotides agree with TRBD2. Per germline, CDR1 MDHEN and CDR2 SYDVKM. The CDR3 consists of 18 residues. V lost 2 bases to trimming and J lost 3 bases; unmatched junction nucleotides: 10. As DNA, the CDR3 is TGTGCCAGCAGTTTAACAGCGGGAGGGTACCAGAGCTACAATGAGCAGTTCTTC. This codes for CASSLTAGGYQSYNEQFF.

DNA for the CDR3: TGTGCCAGCAGTGAATCCGGAACAGACGCTTTCTTT. Translation: CASSESGTDAFF. J is TRBJ1-1 and V is TRBV6-1, with unresolved D. This CDR3 has 12 amino acids. Germline V gene lookup returns CDR1 MNHNS and CDR2 SASEGT. Deletions cut 2 bases from V and 11 bases from J, with 12 bases between.